Sequencing of this TCR beta chain was carried out in a study of blood T cell repertoires in COVID-19. About the research overall: Acute and convalescent COVID-19 specimens originated in the United States, Italy and Spain. PBMCs, B-cell-depleted T cells, or T cells were the source of the cDNA or gDNA that made up the material.

Recruits, aged roughly 18 to 90 years, lived in 24 US areas. Either two negative PCRs, clearance, or symptom resolution qualified Cohort 3 donors as recovered. Repertoires were generated with immunoSEQ multiplex PCR, while TCRdb's copy carries only in-frame clones and drops some. The table includes fewer than 400,000 clones, 89% detected once. The source material was PBMCs or T cells enriched from blood (not recorded which). This TCR was recovered from a woman aged 25 to 45 who had recovered from COVID-19.

The CDR3 spells CASSPRPRGANYGYTF. CDR3 DNA sequence: TGTGCCAGCAGCCCCCGCCCCAGGGGCGCGAACTATGGCTACACCTTC. The chain uses TRBV7-2 and TRBJ1-2, with D possibly TRBD1 on 6 matching bases. Per germline, CDR1 SGHTA and CDR2 FQGNSA. The CDR3 length is 16 residues. The V and J ends lost 5 bases and 2 bases respectively, with 18 bases between them.